A selection of T cell receptor beta chains follows, all from one sample in a study of blood T cell repertoires in COVID-19. Sequenced by immunoSEQ multiplex PCR; TCRdb stores in-frame clones only, minus some. The table shows over 200,000 clones, with around 89% occurring only once. Sequencing was done on a sample of PBMCs or T cells enriched from blood (not recorded which). These receptors originate from a man between 40 and 49 years old who had recovered from COVID-19. CDR3s include the opening cysteine and the closing phenylalanine or tryptophan. The order of the fields is J gene, clone size, D gene, V gene, CDR3 protein, CDR3 DNA. The D gene is left open where the match is weak. Clone size is shown for a subset of rows, as once, few, many or a class of expanded clone.

>TRBJ1-3|-|-|TRBV3-1/TRBV3-2
CASSRQYSGNTIYF
TGTGCCAGCAGCCGACAGTACTCTGGAAACACCATATATTTT
>TRBJ1-3|-|-|TRBV6-1
CASSEEQFAFNTIYF
TGTGCCAGCAGTGAAGAACAGTTCGCGTTTAACACCATATATTTT
>TRBJ2-1|-|TRBD2|TRBV19
CASSILMTSGMNEQFF
TGTGCCAGTAGTATTTTGATGACTAGCGGGATGAATGAGCAGTTCTTC
>TRBJ2-5|-|-|TRBV4-2
CASSQVWQARETQYF
TGTGCCAGCAGCCAAGTATGGCAAGCGAGAGAGACCCAGTACTTC
>TRBJ1-1|once|TRBD1|TRBV28
CASSLGDRGRNTEAFF
TGTGCCAGCAGTTTAGGCGACAGGGGTCGGAACACTGAAGCTTTCTTT
>TRBJ2-7|-|-|TRBV9
CASSVLAGSYEQYF
TGTGCCAGCAGCGTACTGGCAGGTTCCTACGAGCAGTACTTC
>TRBJ1-5|-|-|TRBV5-1
CASSLGDYQPQHF
TGCGCCAGCAGCTTAGGGGACTATCAGCCCCAGCATTTT
>TRBJ2-3|-|-|TRBV27
CASSFDWSGSTDTQYF
TGTGCCAGCAGTTTTGATTGGTCCGGTAGCACAGATACGCAGTATTTT
>TRBJ1-2|-|-|TRBV19
CASSIAQAIGGYTF
TGTGCCAGTAGTATCGCGCAGGCCATTGGGGGCTACACCTTC
>TRBJ1-4|-|TRBD1|TRBV6-5
CASSYTGGINEKLFF
TGTGCCAGCAGTTACACAGGGGGCATAAATGAAAAACTGTTTTTT
>TRBJ1-2|-|TRBD1|TRBV9
CASSGGTGNYGYTF
TGTGCCAGCAGCGGCGGGACAGGAAATTATGGCTACACCTTC
>TRBJ1-4|-|TRBD1|TRBV19
CASSGQGATWKLFF
TGTGCCAGTAGTGGACAGGGGGCGACGTGGAAACTGTTTTTT
>TRBJ2-7|-|-|TRBV7-7
CASSLCLAYEQYF
TGTGCCAGCAGCTTATGTCTAGCCTACGAGCAGTACTTC
>TRBJ1-1|-|-|TRBV7-9
CASSLEAGLKGEAFF
TGTGCCAGCAGCTTAGAGGCAGGACTAAAAGGTGAAGCTTTCTTT
>TRBJ1-1|-|-|TRBV7-3
CASSSMLAGGGTEAFF
TGTGCCAGCAGCTCAATGTTGGCGGGGGGCGGCACTGAAGCTTTCTTT
>TRBJ2-5|-|-|TRBV5-6
CASSFRSGLETQYF
TGTGCCAGCAGCTTTAGGTCGGGATTAGAGACCCAGTACTTC
>TRBJ1-1|-|-|TRBV30
CAWMWGRNTEAFF
TGTGCCTGGATGTGGGGGCGAAACACTGAAGCTTTCTTT
>TRBJ1-1|-|-|TRBV11-2
CASSSGLNTEAFF
TGTGCCAGCAGCTCGGGACTTAACACTGAAGCTTTCTTT
>TRBJ2-4|-|TRBD1|TRBV3-1/TRBV3-2
CASSQDHGRGHESLLAKNIQYF
TGTGCCAGCAGCCAAGATCATGGCAGGGGGCACGAAAGCCTGCTAGCCAAAAACATTCAGTACTTC
>TRBJ2-5|-|-|TRBV9
CASSVGTGRETQYF
TGTGCCAGCAGCGTAGGAACAGGGCGCGAGACCCAGTACTTC